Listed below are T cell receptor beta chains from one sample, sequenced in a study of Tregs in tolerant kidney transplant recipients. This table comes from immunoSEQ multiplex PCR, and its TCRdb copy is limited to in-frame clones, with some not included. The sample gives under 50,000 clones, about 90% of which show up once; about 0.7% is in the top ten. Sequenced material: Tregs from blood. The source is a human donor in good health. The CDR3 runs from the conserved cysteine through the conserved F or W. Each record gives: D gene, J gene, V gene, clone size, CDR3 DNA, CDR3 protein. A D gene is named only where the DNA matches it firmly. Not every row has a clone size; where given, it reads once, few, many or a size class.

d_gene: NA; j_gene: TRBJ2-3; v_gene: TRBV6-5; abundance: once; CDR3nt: TGTGCCAGCAGCCGGGATAGCGACCAAACGCAGTATTTT; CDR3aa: CASSRDSDQTQYF
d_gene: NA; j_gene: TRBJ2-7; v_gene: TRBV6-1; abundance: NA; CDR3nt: TGTGCCAGCAGTGGTCGGCGAGCTTCCTACGAGCAGTACTTC; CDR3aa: CASSGRRASYEQYF
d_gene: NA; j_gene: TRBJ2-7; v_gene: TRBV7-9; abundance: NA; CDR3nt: TGTGCCAGCAGCTTTGGTGGGAGCTCCTACGAGCAGTACTTC; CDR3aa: CASSFGGSSYEQYF
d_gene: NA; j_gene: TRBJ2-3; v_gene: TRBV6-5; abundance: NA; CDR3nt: TGTGCCAGCAGTTACTCGAGGGGAACAGATACGCAGTATTTT; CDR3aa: CASSYSRGTDTQYF
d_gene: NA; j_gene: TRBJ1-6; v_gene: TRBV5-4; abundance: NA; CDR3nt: TGTGCCAGCAGCTTGGCTGGAGGGTCAAGGTATTCACCCCTCCACTTT; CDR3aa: CASSLAGGSRYSPLHF
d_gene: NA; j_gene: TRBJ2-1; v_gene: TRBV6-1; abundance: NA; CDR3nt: TGTGCCAGCAGTGAGGGTCCAACCTACAATGAGCAGTTCTTC; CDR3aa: CASSEGPTYNEQFF
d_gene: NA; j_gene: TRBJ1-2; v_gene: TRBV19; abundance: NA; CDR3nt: TGTGCCAGTAGTAGAGGACCTACAAGCTTCTACACCTTC; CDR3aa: CASSRGPTSFYTF
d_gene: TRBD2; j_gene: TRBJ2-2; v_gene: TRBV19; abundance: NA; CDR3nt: TGTGCCAGTAGTAACCTTCAGCGGGGTTACACCGGGGAGCTGTTTTTT; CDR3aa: CASSNLQRGYTGELFF
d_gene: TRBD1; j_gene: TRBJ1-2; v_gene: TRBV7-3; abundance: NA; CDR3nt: TGTGCCAGCAGCCCACAGGGGAGCTATGGCTACACCTTC; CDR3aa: CASSPQGSYGYTF
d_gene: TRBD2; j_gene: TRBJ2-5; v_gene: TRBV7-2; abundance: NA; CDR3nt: TGTGCCAGCAGCAGGTTGGGGGGAGGGCCCCAAGAGACCCAGTACTTC; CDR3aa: CASSRLGGGPQETQYF
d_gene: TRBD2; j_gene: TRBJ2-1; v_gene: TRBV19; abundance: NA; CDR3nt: TGTGCCAGTAGTATTCTAGGGACTAGATCCTACAATGAGCAGTTCTTC; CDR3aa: CASSILGTRSYNEQFF
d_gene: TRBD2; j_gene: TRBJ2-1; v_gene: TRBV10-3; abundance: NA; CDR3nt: TGTGCCATCAGTGACGCGACTAGCGGACCTAATGAGCAGTTCTTC; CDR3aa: CAISDATSGPNEQFF
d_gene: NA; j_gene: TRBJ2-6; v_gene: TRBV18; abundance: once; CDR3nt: TGTGCCAGCTCACCAACGACAGTGAGCTCTGGGGCCAACGTCCTGACTTTC; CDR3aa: CASSPTTVSSGANVLTF
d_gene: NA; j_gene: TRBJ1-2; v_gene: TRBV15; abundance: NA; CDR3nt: TGTGCCACCAGCCCAGACTTAATTTCCAGCTATGGCTACACCTTC; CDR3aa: CATSPDLISSYGYTF
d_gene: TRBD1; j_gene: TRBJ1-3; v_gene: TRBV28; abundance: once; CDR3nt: TGTGCCAGCAGCGGCCTCCGACAGGGGACACTCCTTAGAAACACCATATATTTT; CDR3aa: CASSGLRQGTLLRNTIYF
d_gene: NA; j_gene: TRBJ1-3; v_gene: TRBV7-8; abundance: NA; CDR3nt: TGTGCCAGCAGCTTAGTTCGGGCTGGAAACACCATATATTTT; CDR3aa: CASSLVRAGNTIYF
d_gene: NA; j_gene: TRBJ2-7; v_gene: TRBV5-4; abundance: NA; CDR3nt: TGTGCCAGCTTCGATGGGGGGAGAGGATACGAGCAGTACTTC; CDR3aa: CASFDGGRGYEQYF
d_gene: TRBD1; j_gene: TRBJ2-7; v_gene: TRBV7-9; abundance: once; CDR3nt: TGTGCCAGCAGCTTAAACAGGGGCTCCTACGAGCAGTACTTC; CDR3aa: CASSLNRGSYEQYF
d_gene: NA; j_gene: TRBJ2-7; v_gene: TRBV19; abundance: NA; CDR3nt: TGTGCCAGTTCCCTACAGGCAGCCTACGAGCAGTACTTC; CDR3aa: CASSLQAAYEQYF
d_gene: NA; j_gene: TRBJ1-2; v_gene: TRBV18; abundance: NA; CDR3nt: TGTGCCAGCTCACCACCGGGTCTGAGGCATGGCTACACCTTC; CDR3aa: CASSPPGLRHGYTF
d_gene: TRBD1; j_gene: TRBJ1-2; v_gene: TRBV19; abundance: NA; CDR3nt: TGTGCCAGTAGGAGGGGGCTCGGCTATGGCTACACCTTC; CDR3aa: CASRRGLGYGYTF
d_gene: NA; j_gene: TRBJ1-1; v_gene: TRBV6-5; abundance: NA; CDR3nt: TGTGCCAGCAGTTTCCGGCAGGGGAGGTTGGGCACTGAAGCTTTCTTT; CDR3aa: CASSFRQGRLGTEAFF
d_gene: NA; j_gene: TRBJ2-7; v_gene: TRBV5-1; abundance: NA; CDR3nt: TGCGCCAGCCGCCTAGAGACATTCTACGAGCAGTACTTC; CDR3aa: CASRLETFYEQYF
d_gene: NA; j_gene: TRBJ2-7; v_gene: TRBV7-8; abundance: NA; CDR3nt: TGTGCCAGCAGCTTAGCGGCCGGACAGCACTACGAGCAGTACTTC; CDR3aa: CASSLAAGQHYEQYF
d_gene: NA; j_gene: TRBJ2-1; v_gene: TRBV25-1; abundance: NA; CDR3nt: TGTGCCAGCAGTGAATATATTAGGGCGGGTAAGGTCTTC; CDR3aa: CASSEYIRAGKVF
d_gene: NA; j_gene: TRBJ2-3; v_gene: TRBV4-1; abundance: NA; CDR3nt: TGCGCCAGCAGCCAAGTTTCTGCCGGCTGGGGGGCAGATACGCAGTATTTT; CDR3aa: CASSQVSAGWGADTQYF
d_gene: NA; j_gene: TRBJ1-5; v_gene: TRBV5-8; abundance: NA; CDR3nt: TGTGCCAGCAGCTTGATAGGGAATCAGCCCCAGCATTTT; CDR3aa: CASSLIGNQPQHF
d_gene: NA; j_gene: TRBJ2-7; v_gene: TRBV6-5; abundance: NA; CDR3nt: TGTGCCAGCAGTTACGGTAACAGGGTTCGCGAGCAGTACTTC; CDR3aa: CASSYGNRVREQYF
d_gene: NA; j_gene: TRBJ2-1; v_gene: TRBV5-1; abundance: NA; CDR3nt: TGCGCCAGCAGCTTGCACGGGGGAGGAAATGAGCAGTTCTTC; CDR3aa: CASSLHGGGNEQFF
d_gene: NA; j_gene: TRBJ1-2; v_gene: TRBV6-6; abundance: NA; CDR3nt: TGTGCCAGCAGTACAACAAGTAACTATGGCTACACCTTC; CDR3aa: CASSTTSNYGYTF
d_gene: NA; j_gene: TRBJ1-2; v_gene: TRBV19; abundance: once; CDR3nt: TGTGCCAGTAGATACGTGGGGTCTGGCTACACCTTC; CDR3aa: CASRYVGSGYTF
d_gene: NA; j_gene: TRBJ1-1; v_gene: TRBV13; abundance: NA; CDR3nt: TGTGCCAGCGATAAACGGGGGAACACTGAAGCTTTCTTT; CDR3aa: CASDKRGNTEAFF
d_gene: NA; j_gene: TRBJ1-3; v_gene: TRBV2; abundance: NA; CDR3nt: TGTGCCAGCAGGCCCGGGTACGGGAGCTCTGGAAACACCATATATTTT; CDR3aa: CASRPGYGSSGNTIYF
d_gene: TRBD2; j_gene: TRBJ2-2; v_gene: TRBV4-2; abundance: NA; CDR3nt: TGTGCCAGCAGCCAAGGACTAGCCGGCACCGGGGAGCTGTTTTTT; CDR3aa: CASSQGLAGTGELFF
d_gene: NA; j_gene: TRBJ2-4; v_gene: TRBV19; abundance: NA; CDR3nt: TGTGCCAGTAGTATGCAGGGGTGGTCCAAAAACATTCAGTACTTC; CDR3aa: CASSMQGWSKNIQYF
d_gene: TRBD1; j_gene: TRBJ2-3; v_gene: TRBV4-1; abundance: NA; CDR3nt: TGCGCCAGCAGTCAGCGCCCGACAGGGTTGGATACGCAGTATTTT; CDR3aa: CASSQRPTGLDTQYF
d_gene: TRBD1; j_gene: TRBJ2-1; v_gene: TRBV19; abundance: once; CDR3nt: TGTGCCAGTAGTTCTGACAGGGGGCCCTACAATGAGCAGTTCTTC; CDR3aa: CASSSDRGPYNEQFF
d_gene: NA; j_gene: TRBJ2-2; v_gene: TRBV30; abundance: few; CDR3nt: TGTGCCTGGAGTGTAGCGCGCCAGCTCTGGAACGGGGAGCTGTTTTTT; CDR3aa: CAWSVARQLWNGELFF
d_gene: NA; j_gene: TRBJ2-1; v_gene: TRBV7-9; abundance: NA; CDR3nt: TGTGCCAGCAGCTTAGGAGGGGGAGGGATCTACAATGAGCAGTTCTTC; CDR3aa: CASSLGGGGIYNEQFF
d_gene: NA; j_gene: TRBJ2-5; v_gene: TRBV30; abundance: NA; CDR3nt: TGTGCCTGGAGTGGTCCGCTGGAGACCCAGTACTTC; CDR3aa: CAWSGPLETQYF
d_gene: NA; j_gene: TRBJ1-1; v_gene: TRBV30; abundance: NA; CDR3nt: TGTGCCTGGAGTGTTAGTCGTCAGGGTAGGGCTTTCTTT; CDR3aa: CAWSVSRQGRAFF
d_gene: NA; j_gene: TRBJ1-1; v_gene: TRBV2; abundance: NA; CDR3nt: TGTGCCAGCTTCCAGGCAGAGAACACTGAAGCTTTCTTT; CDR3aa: CASFQAENTEAFF
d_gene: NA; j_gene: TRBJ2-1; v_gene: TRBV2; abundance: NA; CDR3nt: TGTGCCAGCAGTGAAGTGGAGGATGGTGAGCAGTTCTTC; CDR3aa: CASSEVEDGEQFF
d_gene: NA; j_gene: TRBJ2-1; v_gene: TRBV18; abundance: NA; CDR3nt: TGTGCCAGCTCACCGTACCCGAACGGTGAGCAGTTCTTC; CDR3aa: CASSPYPNGEQFF
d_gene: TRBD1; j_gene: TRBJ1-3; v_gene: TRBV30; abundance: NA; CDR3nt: TGTGCCTGGAGTGTAACCGGGACAGGAAGAAGAAACACCATATATTTT; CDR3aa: CAWSVTGTGRRNTIYF
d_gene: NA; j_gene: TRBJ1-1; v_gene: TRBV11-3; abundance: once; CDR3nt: TGTGCCAGCAGCTTACGGGGGACCACTGAAGCTTTCTTT; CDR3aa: CASSLRGTTEAFF
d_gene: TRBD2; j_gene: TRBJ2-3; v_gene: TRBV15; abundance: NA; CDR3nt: TGTGCCACCAGCAGAGATAAAAGTCTAGCGGGGGGCTGGTCCCCAGATACGCAGTATTTT; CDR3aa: CATSRDKSLAGGWSPDTQYF
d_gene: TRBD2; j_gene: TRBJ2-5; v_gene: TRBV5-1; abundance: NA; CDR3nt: TGCGCCAGCAGCTTGCTAGCGGGAGGGCAAGAGACCCAGTACTTC; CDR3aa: CASSLLAGGQETQYF
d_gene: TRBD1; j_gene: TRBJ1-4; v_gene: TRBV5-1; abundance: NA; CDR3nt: TGCGCCAGCAGCTTGGGGACAGGGAATGAAAAACTGTTTTTT; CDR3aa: CASSLGTGNEKLFF
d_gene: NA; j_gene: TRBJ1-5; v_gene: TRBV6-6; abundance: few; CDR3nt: TGTGCCAGCAGTTACACAGTCGGTAGCAATCAGCCCCAGCATTTT; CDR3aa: CASSYTVGSNQPQHF
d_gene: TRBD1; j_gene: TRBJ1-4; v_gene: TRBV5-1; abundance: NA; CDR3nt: TGCGCCAGCAGCCCCGGGACAGGCCTAACTAATGAAAAACTGTTTTTT; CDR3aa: CASSPGTGLTNEKLFF
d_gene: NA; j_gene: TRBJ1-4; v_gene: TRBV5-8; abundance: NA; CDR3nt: TGTGCCAGCAGCTTTTACAGCAGCCATAATGAAAAACTGTTTTTT; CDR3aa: CASSFYSSHNEKLFF
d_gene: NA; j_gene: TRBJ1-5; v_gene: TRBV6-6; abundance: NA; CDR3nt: TGTGCCAGCGAGGGATGGCAGCGGGGGCCCCAGCATTTT; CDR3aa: CASEGWQRGPQHF
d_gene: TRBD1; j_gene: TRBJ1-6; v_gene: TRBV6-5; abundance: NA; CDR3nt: TGTGCCAGCAGAACCGGGACAGCTAATTCACCCCTCCACTTT; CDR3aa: CASRTGTANSPLHF
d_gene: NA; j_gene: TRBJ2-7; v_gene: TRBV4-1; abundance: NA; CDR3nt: TGCGCCAGCAGCCGCCAGCTGACAGTTGGGTCCTACGAGCAGTACTTC; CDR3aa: CASSRQLTVGSYEQYF
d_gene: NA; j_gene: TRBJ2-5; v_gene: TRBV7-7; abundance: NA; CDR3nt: TGTGCTAGCAGCTTATTAGGCTCCCTCCAAGAGACCCAGTACTTC; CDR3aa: CASSLLGSLQETQYF
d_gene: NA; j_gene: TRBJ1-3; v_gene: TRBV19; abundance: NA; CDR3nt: TGTGCCAGTGCCTCGGAGTGGGGAAACACCATATATTTT; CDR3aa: CASASEWGNTIYF
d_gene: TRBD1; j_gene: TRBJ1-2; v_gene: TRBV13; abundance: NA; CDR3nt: TGTGCCAGCAGCCGCCGGACAGGGCAAGGCTACACCTTC; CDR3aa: CASSRRTGQGYTF
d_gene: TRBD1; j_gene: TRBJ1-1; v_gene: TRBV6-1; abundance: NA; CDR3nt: TGTGCCAGCAGTGCCACAGGGGGATCGAGGACTGAAGCTTTCTTT; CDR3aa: CASSATGGSRTEAFF
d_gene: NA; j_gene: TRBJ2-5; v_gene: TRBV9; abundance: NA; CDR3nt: TGTGCCAGCAGCGTAGGAGTGCACCCACGGGAGACCCAGTACTTC; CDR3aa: CASSVGVHPRETQYF